Here is one T cell receptor (beta chain) with its context. What antigen it recognizes has not been identified. One end of the junction fails to match germline, which may point to a read error. The data derive from a study of T cells after yellow fever vaccination (dated by TCRdb to about 2019). Regarding the study in general: The SMART-Seq v4 Ultra Low Input RNA kit was used to prepare libraries from fractions with low cell numbers. To follow T-cell clones before and after both primary and booster YFV17D yellow fever vaccination, bulk TCR alpha and beta repertoires underwent longitudinal sequencing. Blood was collected at multiple timepoints before and after primary and secondary immunization, and bulk PBMC replicates and cell subsets were isolated. The cohort comprised two healthy male donors, one aged 18 to 30 and one aged 30 to 39 years.

Results the study describes overall, beyond this receptor: A small fraction of clonotypes showed up in both the CD4 and CD8 compartments, probably as a result of convergent recombination. Compared with the primary T-cell response, the secondary T-cell response was weaker but faster, peaking on day 5 rather than day 15. Only a couple of donors were included in the study, so the extent to which the findings can be generalized is limited. Most clones expanded after primary vaccination (around 96% of CD4 and roughly 91% of CD8) were re-detected after the booster, suggesting that broad memory maintenance occurred. Because abundant contaminating clonotypes from the bulk population could be contained in FACS-sorted repertoires, computational filtering was required.

The sample's treatment or condition label, in plain terms: live attenuated yellow fever vaccine strain. Two biological replicates of bulk PBMCs were collected at each blood-draw timepoint. A standard Ficoll-Paque protocol was used to isolate PBMCs from peripheral blood. TriZol was used to extract RNA from bulk PBMCs, CD4 and CD8 fractions, and dextramer-positive and dextramer-negative fractions. Synthesis of TCR cDNA relied on 5'RACE template switching, a step that introduced a universal primer site along with unique molecular identifiers. cDNA synthesis was primed from both the TCR alpha and TCR beta constant segments. Two PCR steps were used to amplify libraries, with sample barcodes and sequencing adapters being added in the second step. Sequencing of libraries was performed on Illumina HiSeq 2500 (2x100 bp) or NovaSeq (2x150 bp). Under the source paper's analysis protocol: Reads were demultiplexed and collapsed into UMI consensus sequences with MIGEC, and V(D)J alignment was performed with MiXCR. Vaccine-responding clonotypes were identified with edgeR using replicate PBMC samples, with FDR below 0.01 and a log2 fold change above 5 up to day 15 being required. Each bulk clonotype received a CD4 or CD8 identity based on whether the sequenced CD4 or CD8 repertoire contained that clonotype at higher abundance. TCRdb's own reprocessing of the public reads used fastp at Q25 and MiXCR and kept productive beta chains. A single entry per CDR3 protein holds the most common genes and DNA from its merged rows. The V and J calls were not made by the authors but by TCRdb's processing. The sample table records 610,000 or so distinct CDR3 sequences; 9% to 15% of these occur just once. In total, the top ten clones hold 14% to 15% of the sample.

From the cysteine up to the phenylalanine, the CDR3 has a length of 15 residues. Left in the record is the CDR3 DNA by itself, 45 bases read in frame from the first base. CDR1 and CDR2 are read off the germline V gene as SGHTA and FQGTGA. This receptor chain uses TRBV7-3 and TRBJ1-2, with TRBD1 as a weak D call on 6 bases. This TCR was recovered from a man in his thirties or forties who received the YFV17D yellow fever vaccine. The starting material was PBMCs, obtained on the day of the yellow fever booster vaccination. The CDR3 corresponds to CASSPMGAPKYGYTF. DNA sequence: TGTGCCAGCAGCCCAATGGGGGCCCCTAAGTATGGCTACACCTTC.